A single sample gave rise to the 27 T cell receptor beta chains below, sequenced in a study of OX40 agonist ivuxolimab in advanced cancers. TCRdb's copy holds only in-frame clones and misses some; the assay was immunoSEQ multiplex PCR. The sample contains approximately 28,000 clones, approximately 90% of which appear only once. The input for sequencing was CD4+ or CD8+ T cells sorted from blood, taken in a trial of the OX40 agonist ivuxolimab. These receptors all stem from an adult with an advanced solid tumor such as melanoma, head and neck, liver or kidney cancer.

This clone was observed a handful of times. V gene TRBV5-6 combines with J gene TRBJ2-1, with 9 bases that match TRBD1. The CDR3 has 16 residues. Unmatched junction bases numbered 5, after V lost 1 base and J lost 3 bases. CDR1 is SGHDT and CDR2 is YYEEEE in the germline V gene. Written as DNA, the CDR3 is TGTGCCAGCAGCTTGTTTACAGGGGGCGGCTACAATGAGCAGTTCTTC. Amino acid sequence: CASSLFTGGGYNEQFF.

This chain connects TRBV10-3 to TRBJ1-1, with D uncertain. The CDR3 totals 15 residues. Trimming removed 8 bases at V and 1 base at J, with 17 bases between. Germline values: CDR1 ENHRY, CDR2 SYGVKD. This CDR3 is CAIRRVEYGNTEAFF. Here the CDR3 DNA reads TGTGCCATCCGACGGGTTGAATACGGGAACACTGAAGCTTTCTTT.

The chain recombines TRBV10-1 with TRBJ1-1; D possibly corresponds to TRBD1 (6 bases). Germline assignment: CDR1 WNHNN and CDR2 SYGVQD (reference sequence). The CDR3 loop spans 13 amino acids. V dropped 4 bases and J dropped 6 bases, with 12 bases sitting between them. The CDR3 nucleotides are TGCGCCAGCAGTGGAGGGGGGGTCTCTGAAGCTTTCTTT. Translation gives CASSGGGVSEAFF.

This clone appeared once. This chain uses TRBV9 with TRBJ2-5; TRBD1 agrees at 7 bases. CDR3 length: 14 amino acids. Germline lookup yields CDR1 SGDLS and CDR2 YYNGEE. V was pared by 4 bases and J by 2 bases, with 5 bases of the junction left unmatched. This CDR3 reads CASSLGQIQETQYF. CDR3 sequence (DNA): TGTGCCAGCAGCCTGGGACAGATTCAAGAGACCCAGTACTTC.

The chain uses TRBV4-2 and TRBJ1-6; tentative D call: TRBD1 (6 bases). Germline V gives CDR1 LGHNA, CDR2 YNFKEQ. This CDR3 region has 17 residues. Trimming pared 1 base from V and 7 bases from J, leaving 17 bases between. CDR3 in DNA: TGTGCCAGCAGCCAAGGGGGGTTGGGACAAGTAAATTCACCCCTCCACTTT. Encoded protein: CASSQGGLGQVNSPLHF.

CDR3 sequence: CASGLELAAGVNYGYTF. Written as DNA, the CDR3 is TGTGCTAGTGGTTTGGAACTGGCCGCAGGTGTCAACTATGGCTACACCTTC. V usage is TRBV12-5 and J usage is TRBJ1-2, with unresolved D. V shed 1 base and J shed 2 bases, with 17 bases lying between them. Germline CDR1 and CDR2: LGHNT and FRNRAP. This CDR3 region has 17 residues.

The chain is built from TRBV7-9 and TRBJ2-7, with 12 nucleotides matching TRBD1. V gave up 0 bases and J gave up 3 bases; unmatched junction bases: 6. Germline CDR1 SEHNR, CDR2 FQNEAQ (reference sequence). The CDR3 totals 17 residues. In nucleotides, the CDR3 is TGTGCCAGCAGCTTAGCGGGACAGGGGGCGACCCACTACGAGCAGTACTTC. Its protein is CASSLAGQGATHYEQYF.

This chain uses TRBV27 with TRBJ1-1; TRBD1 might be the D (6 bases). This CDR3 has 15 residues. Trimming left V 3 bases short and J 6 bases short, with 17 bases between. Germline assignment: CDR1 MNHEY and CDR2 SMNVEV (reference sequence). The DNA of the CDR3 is TGTGCCAGCAGTTTGGGGGGGACATCCGTGCCTGAAGCTTTCTTT. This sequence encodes CASSLGGTSVPEAFF.

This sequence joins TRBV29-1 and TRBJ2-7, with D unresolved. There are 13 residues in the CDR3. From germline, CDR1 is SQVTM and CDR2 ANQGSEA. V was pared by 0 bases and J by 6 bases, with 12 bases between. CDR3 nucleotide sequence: TGCAGCGTTGAAGATCCCCTCGAGCGCGAGCAGTACTTC. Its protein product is CSVEDPLEREQYF.

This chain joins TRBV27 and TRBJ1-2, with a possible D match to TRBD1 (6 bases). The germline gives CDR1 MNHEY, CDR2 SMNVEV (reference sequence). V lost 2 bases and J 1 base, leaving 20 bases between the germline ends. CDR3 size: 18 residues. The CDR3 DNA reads TGTGCCAGCAGTTTAAGAGGGGGAACAGGGATTGTTAACTATGGCTACACCTTC. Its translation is CASSLRGGTGIVNYGYTF.

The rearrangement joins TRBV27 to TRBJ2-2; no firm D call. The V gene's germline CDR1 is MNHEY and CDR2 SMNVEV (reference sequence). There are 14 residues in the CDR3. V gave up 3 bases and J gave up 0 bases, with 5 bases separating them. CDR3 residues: CASSLGTNTGELFF. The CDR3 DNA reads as TGTGCCAGCAGTTTGGGAACGAACACCGGGGAGCTGTTTTTT.

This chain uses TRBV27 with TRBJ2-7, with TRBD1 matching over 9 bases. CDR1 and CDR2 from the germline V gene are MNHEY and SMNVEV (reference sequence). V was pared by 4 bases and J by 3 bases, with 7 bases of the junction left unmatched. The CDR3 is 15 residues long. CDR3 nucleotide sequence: TGTGCCAGCAGTTGGGTGACAGGGGGGCTCTACGAGCAGTACTTC. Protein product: CASSWVTGGLYEQYF.

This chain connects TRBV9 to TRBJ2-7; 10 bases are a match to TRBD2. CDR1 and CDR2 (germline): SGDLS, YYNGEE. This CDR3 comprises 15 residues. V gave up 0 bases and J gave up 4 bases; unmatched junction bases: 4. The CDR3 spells CASSVAASGSYEQYF. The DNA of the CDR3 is TGTGCCAGCAGCGTAGCGGCTAGCGGGAGTTACGAGCAGTACTTC. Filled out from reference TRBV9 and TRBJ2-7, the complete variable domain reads DSGVTQTPKHLITATGQRVTLRCSPRSGDLSVYWYQQSLDQGLQFLIQYYNGEERAKGNILERFSAQQFPDLHSELNLSSLELGDSALYFCASSVAASGSYEQYFGPGTRLTVT.

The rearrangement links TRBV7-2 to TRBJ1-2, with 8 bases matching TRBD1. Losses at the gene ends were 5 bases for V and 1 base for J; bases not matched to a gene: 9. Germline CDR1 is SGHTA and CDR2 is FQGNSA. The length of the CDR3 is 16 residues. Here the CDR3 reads CASSRAGQGFNYGYTF. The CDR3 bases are TGTGCCAGCAGCCGAGCCGGACAGGGTTTTAACTATGGCTACACCTTC. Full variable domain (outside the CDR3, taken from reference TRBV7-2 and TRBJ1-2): GAGVSQSPSNKVTEKGKDVELRCDPISGHTALYWYRQSLGQGLEFLIYFQGNSAPDKSGLPSDRFSAERTGGSVSTLTIQRTQQEDSAVYLCASSRAGQGFNYGYTFGSGTRLTVV.

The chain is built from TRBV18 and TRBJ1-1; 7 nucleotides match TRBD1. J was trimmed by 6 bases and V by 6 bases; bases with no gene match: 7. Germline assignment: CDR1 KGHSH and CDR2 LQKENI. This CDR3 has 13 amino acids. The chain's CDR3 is CASSRRDSPEAFF. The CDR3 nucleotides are TGTGCCAGCTCGCGCCGGGACAGCCCTGAAGCTTTCTTT.

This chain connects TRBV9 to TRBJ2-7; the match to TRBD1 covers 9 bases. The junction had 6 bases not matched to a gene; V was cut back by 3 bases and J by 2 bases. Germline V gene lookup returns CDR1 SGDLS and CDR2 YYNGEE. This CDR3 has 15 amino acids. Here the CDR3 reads CASSAGQGLAYEQYF. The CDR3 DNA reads TGTGCCAGCAGCGCAGGACAGGGGCTAGCCTACGAGCAGTACTTC.

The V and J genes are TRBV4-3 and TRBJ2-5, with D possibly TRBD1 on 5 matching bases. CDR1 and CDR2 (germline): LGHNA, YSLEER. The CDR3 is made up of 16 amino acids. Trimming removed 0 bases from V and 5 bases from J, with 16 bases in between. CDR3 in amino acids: CASSQDYLGVLETQYF. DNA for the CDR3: TGCGCCAGCAGCCAAGATTATTTAGGGGTTCTGGAGACCCAGTACTTC.

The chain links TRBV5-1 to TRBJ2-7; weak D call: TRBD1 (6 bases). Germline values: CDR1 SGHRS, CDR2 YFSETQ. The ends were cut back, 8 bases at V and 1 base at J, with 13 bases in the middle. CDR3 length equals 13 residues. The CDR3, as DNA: TGCGCCAGTAGGACAGAGCTATCCTACGAGCAGTACTTC. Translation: CASRTELSYEQYF.

In DNA, the CDR3 is TGTGCCAGCAGTTTAAGGGAGACGGACGAAAAACTGTTTTTT. Translating gives CASSLRETDEKLFF. The chain uses TRBV27 and TRBJ1-4; D is unresolved. The V gene's germline CDR1 is MNHEY and CDR2 SMNVEV (reference sequence). Trimming cost V 2 bases and J 8 bases, with 12 bases left between them. The CDR3 runs 14 residues. The variable domain in full, with the rest retrieved from reference TRBV27 and TRBJ1-4, is EAQVTQNPRYLITVTGKKLTVTCSQNMNHEYMSWYRQDPGLGLRQIYYSMNVEVTDKGDVPEGYKVSRKEKRNFPLILESPSPNQTSLYFCASSLRETDEKLFFGSGTQLSVL.

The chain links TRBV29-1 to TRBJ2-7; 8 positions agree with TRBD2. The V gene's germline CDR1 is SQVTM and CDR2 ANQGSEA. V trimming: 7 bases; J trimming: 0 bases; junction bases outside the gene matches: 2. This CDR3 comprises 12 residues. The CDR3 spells CSAGGGSYEQYF. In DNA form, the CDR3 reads TGCAGCGCCGGGGGGGGCTCCTACGAGCAGTACTTC.

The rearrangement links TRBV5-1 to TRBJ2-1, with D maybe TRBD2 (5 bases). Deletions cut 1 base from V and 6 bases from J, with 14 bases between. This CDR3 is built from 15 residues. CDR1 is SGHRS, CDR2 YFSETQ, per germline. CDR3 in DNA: TGCGCCAGCAGCTTGTACCAGCGGCCAACCAATGAGCAGTTCTTC. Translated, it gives CASSLYQRPTNEQFF.

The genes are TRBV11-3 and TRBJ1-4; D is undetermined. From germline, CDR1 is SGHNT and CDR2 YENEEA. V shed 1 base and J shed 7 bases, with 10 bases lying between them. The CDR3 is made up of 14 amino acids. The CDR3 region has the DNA TGTGCCAGCAGCTTAGGGAGTCGGGGTGAAAAACTGTTTTTT. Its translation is CASSLGSRGEKLFF.

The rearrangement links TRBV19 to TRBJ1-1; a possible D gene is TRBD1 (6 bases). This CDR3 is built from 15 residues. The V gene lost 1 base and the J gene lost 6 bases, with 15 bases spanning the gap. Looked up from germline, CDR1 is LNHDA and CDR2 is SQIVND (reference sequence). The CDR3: CASSIGVRGSAEAFF. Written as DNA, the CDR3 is TGTGCCAGTAGTATAGGTGTCAGGGGATCCGCTGAAGCTTTCTTT.

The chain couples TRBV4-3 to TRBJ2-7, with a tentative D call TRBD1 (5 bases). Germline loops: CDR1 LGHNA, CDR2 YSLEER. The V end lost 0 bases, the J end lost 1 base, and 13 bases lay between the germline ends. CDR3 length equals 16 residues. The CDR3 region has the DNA TGCGCCAGCAGCCAAGAGCGGACGGACAATTCCTACGAGCAGTACTTC. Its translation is CASSQERTDNSYEQYF.

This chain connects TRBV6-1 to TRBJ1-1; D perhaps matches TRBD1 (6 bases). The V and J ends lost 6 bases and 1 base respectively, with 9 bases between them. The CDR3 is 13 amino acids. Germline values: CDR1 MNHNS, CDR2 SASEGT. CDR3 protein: CASSPGENTEAFF. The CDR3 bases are TGTGCCAGCAGCCCAGGGGAGAACACTGAAGCTTTCTTT.

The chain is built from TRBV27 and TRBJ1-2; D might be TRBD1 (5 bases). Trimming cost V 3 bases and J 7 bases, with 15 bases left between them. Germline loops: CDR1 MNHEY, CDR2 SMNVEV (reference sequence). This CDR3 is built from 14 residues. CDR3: CASSFSGTLPGYTF. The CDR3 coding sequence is TGTGCCAGCAGTTTTTCAGGGACCTTACCTGGCTACACCTTC.

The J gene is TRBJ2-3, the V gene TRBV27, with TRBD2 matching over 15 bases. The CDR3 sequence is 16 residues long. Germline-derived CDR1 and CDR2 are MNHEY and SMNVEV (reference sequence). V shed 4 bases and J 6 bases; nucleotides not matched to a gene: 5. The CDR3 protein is CASSWGLAGGRDTQYF. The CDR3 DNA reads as TGTGCCAGCAGTTGGGGACTAGCGGGAGGCCGGGATACGCAGTATTTT.